The sequence of this TCR beta chain was determined in a study of PD-L1 blockade in urothelial cancer. Generated by immunoSEQ multiplex PCR, the TCRdb table keeps only in-frame clones and is missing some. Among tens of thousands of clones listed, about four fifths were seen once. Trimming took off 1 base at V and 4 bases at J, with 24 bases between the two ends. The length of the CDR3 is 19 residues. Germline V gene sequence: CDR1 SGHNT, CDR2 YYREEE (reference sequence). This sequence originates from a man between 60 and 75 years old with urothelial cancer. V and J are TRBV5-4 and TRBJ1-5, with D hard to call. Sequencing was performed on PBMCs, taken around atezolizumab (anti-PD-L1) treatment. Here the CDR3 DNA reads TGTGCCAGCAGCTTGTCCGGGAAGAACCAACCTACGAGTAATCAGCCCCAGCATTTT. Encoded protein: CASSLSGKNQPTSNQPQHF. The variable domain in full, with the rest retrieved from reference TRBV5-4 and TRBJ1-5, is ETGVTQSPTHLIKTRGQQVTLRCSSQSGHNTVSWYQQALGQGPQFIFQYYREEENGRGNFPPRFSGLQFPNYSSELNVNALELDDSALYLCASSLSGKNQPTSNQPQHFGDGTRLSIL.